This TCR beta chain emerged from a study of siplizumab effects on memory and regulatory T cells. As concerns this clone: Its antigen is not identified.

Whole-study results and caveats: The study did not confirm that proliferating Tregs from siplizumab cultures were suppressive. Siplizumab significantly brought down the alloreactive sequences that trace back to unstimulated CD4+ memory cells. Major contributors to the alloresponse seemed to be naive T cells, which also appeared more diverse than memory cells.

Per individual sample, 80,000 to 100,000 TCR templates were assayed. Clones were sequenced by immunoSEQ multiplex PCR, and TCRdb holds only the in-frame ones, with some missing. The sample consists of tens of thousands of clones, 80% to 95% of them appearing once. The receptor was derived from a human donor in good health. Sequenced material: CD8+ T cells sorted from blood.

The CDR3 region has the DNA TGTGCCAGCACCCCGGGCGGGAGCCCGGGCACAGATACGCAGTATTTT. It codes for CASTPGGSPGTDTQYF. V usage is TRBV7-9 and J usage is TRBJ2-3; 7 bases line up with TRBD2. CDR3 size: 16 residues. The J segment lost 1 base and the V segment lost 7 bases, leaving 11 bases of the junction unmatched. Germline V lookup: CDR1 SEHNR, CDR2 FQNEAQ (reference sequence). Full variable domain (remainder filled in from reference TRBV7-9 and TRBJ2-3): DTGVSQNPRHKITKRGQNVTFRCDPISEHNRLYWYRQTLGQGPEFLTYFQNEAQLEKSRLLSDRFSAERPKGSFSTLEIQRTEQGDSAMYLCASTPGGSPGTDTQYFGPGTRLTVL.